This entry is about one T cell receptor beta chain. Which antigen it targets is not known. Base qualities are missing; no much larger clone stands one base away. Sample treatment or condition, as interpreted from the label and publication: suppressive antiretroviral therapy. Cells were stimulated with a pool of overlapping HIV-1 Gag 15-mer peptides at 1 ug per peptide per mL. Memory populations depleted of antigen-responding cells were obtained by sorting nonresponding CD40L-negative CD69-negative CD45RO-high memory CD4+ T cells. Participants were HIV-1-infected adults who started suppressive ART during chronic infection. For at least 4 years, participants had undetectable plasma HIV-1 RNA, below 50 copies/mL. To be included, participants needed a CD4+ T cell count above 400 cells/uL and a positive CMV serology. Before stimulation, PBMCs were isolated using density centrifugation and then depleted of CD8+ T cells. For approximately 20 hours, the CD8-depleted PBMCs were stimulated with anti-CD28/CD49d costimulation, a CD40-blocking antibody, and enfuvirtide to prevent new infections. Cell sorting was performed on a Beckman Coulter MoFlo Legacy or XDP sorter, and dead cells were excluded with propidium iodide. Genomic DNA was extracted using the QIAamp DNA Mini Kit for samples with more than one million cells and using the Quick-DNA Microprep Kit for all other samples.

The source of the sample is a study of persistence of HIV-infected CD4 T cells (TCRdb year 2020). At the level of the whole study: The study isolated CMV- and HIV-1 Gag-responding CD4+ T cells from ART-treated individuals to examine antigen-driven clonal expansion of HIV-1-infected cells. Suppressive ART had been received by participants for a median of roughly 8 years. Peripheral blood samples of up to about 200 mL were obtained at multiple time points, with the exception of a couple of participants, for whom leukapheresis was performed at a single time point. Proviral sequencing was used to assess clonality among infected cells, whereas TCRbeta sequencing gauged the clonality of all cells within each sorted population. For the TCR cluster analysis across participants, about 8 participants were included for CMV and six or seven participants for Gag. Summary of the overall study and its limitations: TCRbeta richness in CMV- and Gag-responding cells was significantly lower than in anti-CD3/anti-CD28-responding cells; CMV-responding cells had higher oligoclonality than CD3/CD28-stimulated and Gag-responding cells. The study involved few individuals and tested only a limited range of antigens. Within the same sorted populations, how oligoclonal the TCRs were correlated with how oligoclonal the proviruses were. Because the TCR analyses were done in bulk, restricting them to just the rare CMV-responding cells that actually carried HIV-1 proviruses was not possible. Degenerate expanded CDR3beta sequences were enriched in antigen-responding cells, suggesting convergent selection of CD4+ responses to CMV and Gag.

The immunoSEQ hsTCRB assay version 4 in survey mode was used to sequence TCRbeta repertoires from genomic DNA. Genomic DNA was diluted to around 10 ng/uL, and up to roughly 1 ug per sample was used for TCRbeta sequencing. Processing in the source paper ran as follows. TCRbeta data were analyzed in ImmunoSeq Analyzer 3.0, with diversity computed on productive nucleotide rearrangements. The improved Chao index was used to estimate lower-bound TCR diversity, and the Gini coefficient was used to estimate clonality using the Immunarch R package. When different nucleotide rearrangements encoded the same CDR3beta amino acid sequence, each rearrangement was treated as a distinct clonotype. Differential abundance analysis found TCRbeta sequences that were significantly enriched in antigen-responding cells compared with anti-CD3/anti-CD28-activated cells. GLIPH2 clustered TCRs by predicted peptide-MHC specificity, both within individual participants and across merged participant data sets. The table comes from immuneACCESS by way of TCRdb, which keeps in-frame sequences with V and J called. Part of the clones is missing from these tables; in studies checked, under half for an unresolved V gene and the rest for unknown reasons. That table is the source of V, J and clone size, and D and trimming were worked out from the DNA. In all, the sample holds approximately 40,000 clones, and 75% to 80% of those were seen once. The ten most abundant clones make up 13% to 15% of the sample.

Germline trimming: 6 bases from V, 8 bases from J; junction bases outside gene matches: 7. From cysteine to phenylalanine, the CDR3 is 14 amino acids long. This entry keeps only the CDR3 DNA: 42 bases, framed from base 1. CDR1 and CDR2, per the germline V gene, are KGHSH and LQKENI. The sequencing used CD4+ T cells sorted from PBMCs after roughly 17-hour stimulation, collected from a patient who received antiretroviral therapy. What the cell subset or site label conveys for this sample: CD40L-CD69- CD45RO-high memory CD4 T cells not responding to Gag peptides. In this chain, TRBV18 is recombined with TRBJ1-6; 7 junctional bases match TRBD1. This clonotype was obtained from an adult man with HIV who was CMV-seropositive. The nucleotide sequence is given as TGTGCCAGCTCCCAACAGGGGAAGGATTCACCCCTCCACTTT. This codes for CASSQQGKDSPLHF.